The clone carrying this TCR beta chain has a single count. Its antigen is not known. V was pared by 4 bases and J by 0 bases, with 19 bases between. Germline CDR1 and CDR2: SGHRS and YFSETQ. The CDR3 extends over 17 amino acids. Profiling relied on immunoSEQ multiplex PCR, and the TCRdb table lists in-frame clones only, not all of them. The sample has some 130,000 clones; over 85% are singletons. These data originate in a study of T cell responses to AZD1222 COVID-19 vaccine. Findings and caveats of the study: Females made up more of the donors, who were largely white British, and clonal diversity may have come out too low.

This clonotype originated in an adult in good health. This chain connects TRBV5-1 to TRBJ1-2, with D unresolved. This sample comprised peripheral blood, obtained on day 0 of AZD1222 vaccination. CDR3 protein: CASSPARVHEANYGYTF. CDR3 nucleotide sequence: TGCGCCAGCAGCCCGGCCCGTGTCCACGAAGCTAACTATGGCTACACCTTC.